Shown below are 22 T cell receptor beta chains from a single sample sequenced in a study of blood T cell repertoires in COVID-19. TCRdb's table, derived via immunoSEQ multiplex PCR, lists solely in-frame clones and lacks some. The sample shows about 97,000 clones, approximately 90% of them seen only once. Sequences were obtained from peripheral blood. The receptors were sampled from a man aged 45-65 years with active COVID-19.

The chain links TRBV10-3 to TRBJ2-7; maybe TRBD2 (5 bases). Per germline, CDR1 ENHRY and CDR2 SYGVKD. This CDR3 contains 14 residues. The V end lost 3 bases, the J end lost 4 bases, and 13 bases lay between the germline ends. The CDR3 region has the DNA TGTGCCATCAGTGAAGGAGGATCTCGTTACGAGCAGTACTTC. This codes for CAISEGGSRYEQYF.

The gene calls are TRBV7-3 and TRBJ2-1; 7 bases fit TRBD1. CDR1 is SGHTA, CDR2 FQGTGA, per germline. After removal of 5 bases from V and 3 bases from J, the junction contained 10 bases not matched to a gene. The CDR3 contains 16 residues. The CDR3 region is CASSPFGQEVYNEQFF. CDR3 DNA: TGTGCCAGCAGCCCATTTGGACAGGAGGTCTACAATGAGCAGTTCTTC.

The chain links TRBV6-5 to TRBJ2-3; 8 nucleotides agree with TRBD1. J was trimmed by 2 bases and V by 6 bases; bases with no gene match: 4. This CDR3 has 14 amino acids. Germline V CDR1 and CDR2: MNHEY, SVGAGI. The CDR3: CASSLTGDTDTQYF. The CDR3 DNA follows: TGTGCCAGCAGCCTGACAGGGGACACAGATACGCAGTATTTT.

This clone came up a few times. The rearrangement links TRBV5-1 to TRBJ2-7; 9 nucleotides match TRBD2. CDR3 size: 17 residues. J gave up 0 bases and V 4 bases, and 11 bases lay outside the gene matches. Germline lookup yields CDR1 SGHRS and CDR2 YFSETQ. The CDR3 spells CASSRRSGGLLSYEQYF. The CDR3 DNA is TGCGCCAGCAGCCGACGCAGCGGGGGGCTCCTCTCCTACGAGCAGTACTTC.

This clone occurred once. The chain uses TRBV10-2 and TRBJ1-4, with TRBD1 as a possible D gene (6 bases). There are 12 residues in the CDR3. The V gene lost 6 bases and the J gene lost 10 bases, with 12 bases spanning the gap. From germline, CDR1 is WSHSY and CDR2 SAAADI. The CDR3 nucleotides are TGCGCCAGCAGCGACGTCAGGGGAAAACTGTTTTTT. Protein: CASSDVRGKLFF.

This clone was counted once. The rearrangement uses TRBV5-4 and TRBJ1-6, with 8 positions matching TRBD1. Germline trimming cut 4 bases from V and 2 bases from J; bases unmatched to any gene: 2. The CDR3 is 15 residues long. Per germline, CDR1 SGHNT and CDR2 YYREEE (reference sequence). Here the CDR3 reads CASSLDRAYNSPLHF. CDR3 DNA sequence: TGTGCCAGCAGCCTGGACAGGGCCTATAATTCACCCCTCCACTTT. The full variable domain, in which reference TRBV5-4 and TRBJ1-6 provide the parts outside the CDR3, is ETGVTQSPTHLIKTRGQQVTLRCSSQSGHNTVSWYQQALGQGPQFIFQYYREEENGRGNFPPRFSGLQFPNYSSELNVNALELDDSALYLCASSLDRAYNSPLHFGNGTRLTVT.

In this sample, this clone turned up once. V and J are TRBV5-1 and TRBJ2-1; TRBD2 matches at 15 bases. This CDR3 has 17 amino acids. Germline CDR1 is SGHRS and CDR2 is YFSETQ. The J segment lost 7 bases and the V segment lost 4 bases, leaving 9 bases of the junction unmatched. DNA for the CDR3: TGCGCCAGCAGCACCAGGACTAGCGGGGGGGCCGTTAATGAGCAGTTCTTC. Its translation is CASSTRTSGGAVNEQFF.

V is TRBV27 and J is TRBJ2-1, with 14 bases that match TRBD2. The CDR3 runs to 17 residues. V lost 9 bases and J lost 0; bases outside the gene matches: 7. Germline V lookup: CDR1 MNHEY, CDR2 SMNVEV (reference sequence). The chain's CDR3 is CASGLAGGPSSYNEQFF. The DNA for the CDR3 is TGTGCCAGTGGACTAGCGGGGGGTCCGAGCTCCTACAATGAGCAGTTCTTC.

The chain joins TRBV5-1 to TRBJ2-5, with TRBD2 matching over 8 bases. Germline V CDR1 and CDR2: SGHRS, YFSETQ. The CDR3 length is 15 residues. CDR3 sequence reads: CAAQDPLAARETQYF. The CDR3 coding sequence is TGCGCAGCACAAGACCCACTAGCGGCCAGGGAGACCCAGTACTTC.

CDR3 nucleotide sequence: TGTGCCAGCAGGGACTATTCGAACACCGGGGAGCTGTTTTTT. This translates into CASRDYSNTGELFF. This rearrangement joins TRBV7-2 to TRBJ2-2; TRBD2 is a possible D gene (6 bases). With 6 bases removed from V and 0 bases from J, the gap between germline ends came to 8 bases. The length of the CDR3 is 14 residues. Germline V gives CDR1 SGHTA, CDR2 FQGNSA. The full variable domain, in which reference TRBV7-2 and TRBJ2-2 provide the parts outside the CDR3, is GAGVSQSPSNKVTEKGKDVELRCDPISGHTALYWYRQSLGQGLEFLIYFQGNSAPDKSGLPSDRFSAERTGGSVSTLTIQRTQQEDSAVYLCASRDYSNTGELFFGEGSRLTVL.

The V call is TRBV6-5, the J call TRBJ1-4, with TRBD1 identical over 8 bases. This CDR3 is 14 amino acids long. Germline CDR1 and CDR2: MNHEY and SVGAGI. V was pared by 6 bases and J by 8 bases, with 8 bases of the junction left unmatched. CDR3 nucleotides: TGTGCCAGCAGGAGATGGACAGGGATCGAAAAACTGTTTTTT. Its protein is CASRRWTGIEKLFF.

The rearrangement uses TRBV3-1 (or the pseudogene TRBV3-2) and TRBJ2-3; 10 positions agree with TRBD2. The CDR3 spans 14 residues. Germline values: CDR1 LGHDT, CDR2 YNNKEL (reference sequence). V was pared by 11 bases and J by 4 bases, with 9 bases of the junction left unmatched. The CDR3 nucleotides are TGTGCCTCGCAAGCGGGGGGGACGGCAGATACGCAGTATTTT. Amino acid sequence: CASQAGGTADTQYF.

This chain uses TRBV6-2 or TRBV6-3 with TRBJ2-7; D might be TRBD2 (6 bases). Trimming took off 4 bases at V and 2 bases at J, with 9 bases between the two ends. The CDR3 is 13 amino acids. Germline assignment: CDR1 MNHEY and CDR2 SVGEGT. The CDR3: CASSFTGAYEQYF. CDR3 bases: TGTGCCAGCAGTTTTACGGGGGCCTACGAGCAGTACTTC.

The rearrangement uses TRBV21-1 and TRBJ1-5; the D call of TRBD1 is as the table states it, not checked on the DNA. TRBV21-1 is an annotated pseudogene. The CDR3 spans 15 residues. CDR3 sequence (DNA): TGTGCCAGCAGCAAAGGACAGGGGTTCTATCAGCCCCAGCATTTT. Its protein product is CASSKGQGFYQPQHF.

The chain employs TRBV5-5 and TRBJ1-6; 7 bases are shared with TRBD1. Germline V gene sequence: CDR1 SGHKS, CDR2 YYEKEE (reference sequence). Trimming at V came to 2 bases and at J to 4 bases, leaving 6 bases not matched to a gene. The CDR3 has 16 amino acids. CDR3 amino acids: CASSLRQGGYNSPLHF. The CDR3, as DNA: TGTGCCAGCAGCTTACGACAGGGTGGATATAATTCACCCCTCCACTTT.

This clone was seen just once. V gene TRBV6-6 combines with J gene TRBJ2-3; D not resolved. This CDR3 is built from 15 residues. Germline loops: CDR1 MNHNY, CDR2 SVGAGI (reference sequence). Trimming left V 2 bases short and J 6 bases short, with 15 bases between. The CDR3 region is CASSYAGSTADTQYF. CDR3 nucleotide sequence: TGTGCCAGCAGTTACGCCGGGTCGACCGCTGATACGCAGTATTTT.

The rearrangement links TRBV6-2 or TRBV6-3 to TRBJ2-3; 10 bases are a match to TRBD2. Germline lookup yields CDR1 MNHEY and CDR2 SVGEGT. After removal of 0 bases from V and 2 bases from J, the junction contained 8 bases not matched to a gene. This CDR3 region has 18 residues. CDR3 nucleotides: TGTGCCAGCAGTTACTCCACGATAGCGGGGGGCGCCACAGATACGCAGTATTTT. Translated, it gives CASSYSTIAGGATDTQYF.

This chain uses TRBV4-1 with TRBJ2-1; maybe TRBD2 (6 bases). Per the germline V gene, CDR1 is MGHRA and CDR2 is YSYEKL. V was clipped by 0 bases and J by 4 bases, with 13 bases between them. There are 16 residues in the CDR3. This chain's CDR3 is CASSQDGAGTYNEQFF. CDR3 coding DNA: TGCGCCAGCAGCCAAGATGGCGCGGGGACTTACAATGAGCAGTTCTTC.

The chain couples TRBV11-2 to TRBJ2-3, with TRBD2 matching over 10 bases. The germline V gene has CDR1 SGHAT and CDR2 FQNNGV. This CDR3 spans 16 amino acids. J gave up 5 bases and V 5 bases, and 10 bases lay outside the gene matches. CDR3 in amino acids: CASSILAGVAGDTQYF. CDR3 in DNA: TGTGCCAGCAGCATCCTAGCGGGGGTCGCAGGAGATACGCAGTATTTT.

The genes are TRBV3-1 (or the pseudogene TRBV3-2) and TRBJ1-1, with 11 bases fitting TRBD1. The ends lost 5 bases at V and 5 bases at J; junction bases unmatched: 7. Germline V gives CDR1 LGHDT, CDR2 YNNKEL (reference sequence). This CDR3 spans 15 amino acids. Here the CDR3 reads CASSSGTGGSTEAFF. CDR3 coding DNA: TGTGCCAGCAGCTCAGGGACAGGGGGGTCGACTGAAGCTTTCTTT.

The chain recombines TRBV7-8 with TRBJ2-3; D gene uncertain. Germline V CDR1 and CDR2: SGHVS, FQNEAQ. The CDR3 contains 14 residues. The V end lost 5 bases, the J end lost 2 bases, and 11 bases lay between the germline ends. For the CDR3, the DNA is TGTGCCAGCAGCCTGGAGCGACCCACAGATACGCAGTATTTT. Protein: CASSLERPTDTQYF. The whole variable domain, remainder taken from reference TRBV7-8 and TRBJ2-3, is GAGVSQSPRYKVAKRGQDVALRCDPISGHVSLFWYQQALGQGPEFLTYFQNEAQLDKSGLPSDRFFAERPEGSVSTLKIQRTQQEDSAVYLCASSLERPTDTQYFGPGTRLTVL.

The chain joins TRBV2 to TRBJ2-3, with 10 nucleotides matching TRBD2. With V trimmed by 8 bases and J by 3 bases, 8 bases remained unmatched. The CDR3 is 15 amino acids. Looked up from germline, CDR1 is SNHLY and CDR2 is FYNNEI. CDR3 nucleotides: TGTGCCAGCGTGCCTAGCGGGGGAAATACAGATACGCAGTATTTT. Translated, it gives CASVPSGGNTDTQYF.